The entry below describes one TCR beta chain. The data originate from a study of CD8+ T cells in alopecia areata. Across the whole study: At a dose of 5 to 10 mg twice daily, oral tofacitinib was given to treated patients. Dosing with tofacitinib proceeded for 6 to 18 months, followed by 6 months off drug.

TCR sequencing used cDNA made by reverse transcription of extracted RNA. Assay used: immunoSEQ multiplex PCR; TCRdb lists only in-frame clones, some missing. The sample yields under 250,000 clones, 57% seen once. Researchers took lesional scalp punch biopsies and peripheral blood from people who were alopecia areata patients. The material was CD4+ T cells sorted from blood, obtained at week 0. The TCR sequence derives from a human donor with alopecia areata.

CDR3 amino acids: CASTRILNEKLFF. The CDR3 coding sequence is TGTGCCAGCACCCGGATACTCAATGAAAAACTGTTTTTT. This chain links TRBV2 with TRBJ1-4; D not resolved. The V and J ends lost 7 bases and 5 bases respectively, with 11 bases between them. The CDR3 covers 13 residues. Germline V gene lookup returns CDR1 SNHLY and CDR2 FYNNEI.